Presented here are 27 T cell receptor beta chains from one specimen sequenced in a study of blood T cell repertoires in COVID-19. Sequencing used immunoSEQ multiplex PCR; TCRdb keeps in-frame clones, though not all of them. The data hold under 200,000 clones, with 85% observed a single time. Sequencing was done on a sample of peripheral blood. These receptor sequences come from a woman aged 60 to 75 with COVID-19, enrolled during active disease.

In its sample, this clone was seen a few times. The V call is TRBV7-6, the J call TRBJ2-7; 8 nucleotides align to TRBD2. Germline CDR1 reads SGHVS; CDR2 reads FNYEAQ. The CDR3 runs to 15 residues. Germline trimming cut 5 bases from V and 3 bases from J; bases unmatched to any gene: 9. CDR3: CASSPRTSRSYEQYF. As DNA, the CDR3 is TGTGCCAGCAGCCCTCGGACTAGCAGAAGCTACGAGCAGTACTTC.

This clone came up once. This sequence joins TRBV6-1 and TRBJ1-6; 10 bases line up with TRBD1. The germline CDR1 and CDR2 sequences are MNHNS and SASEGT. The CDR3 is 17 amino acids. V lost 1 base to trimming and J lost 6 bases; unmatched junction nucleotides: 6. The CDR3 spells CASSEVGQGVFNSPLHF. The CDR3, as DNA: TGTGCCAGCAGTGAAGTCGGACAGGGGGTTTTTAATTCACCCCTCCACTTT.

The table lists this clone with a count of one. This sequence joins TRBV6-2 or TRBV6-3 and TRBJ2-1; 8 nucleotides agree with TRBD2. CDR1 and CDR2 from the germline V gene are MNHEY and SVGEGT. V lost 4 bases and J lost 6; bases outside the gene matches: 5. The CDR3 length is 14 residues. CDR3 coding DNA: TGTGCCAGCAGTTCCGCCGGGACTAGCAATGAGCAGTTCTTC. It codes for CASSSAGTSNEQFF.

This chain uses TRBV3-1 (or the pseudogene TRBV3-2) with TRBJ2-7; TRBD1 matches 9 bases. V trimming: 3 bases; J trimming: 5 bases; junction bases outside the gene matches: 11. Germline V gene data show CDR1 as LGHDT and CDR2 as YNNKEL (reference sequence). There are 16 residues in the CDR3. CDR3 sequence: CASSQRALQGADEQYF. The CDR3 DNA reads TGTGCCAGCAGCCAGAGGGCCCTACAGGGGGCCGACGAGCAGTACTTC.

The chain uses TRBV5-8 and TRBJ1-3; 7 bases line up with TRBD1. V lost 3 bases, J lost 0 bases, and 3 bases stayed unmatched. Germline CDR1 reads SGHTS; CDR2 reads YDEGEE. The CDR3 totals 15 residues. This chain's CDR3 is CASSSGQHSGNTIYF. DNA for the CDR3: TGTGCCAGCAGCTCGGGACAGCACTCTGGAAACACCATATATTTT. Filled out from reference TRBV5-8 and TRBJ1-3, the complete variable domain reads EAGVTQSPTHLIKTRGQQATLRCSPISGHTSVYWYQQALGLGLQFLLWYDEGEERNRGNFPPRFSGRQFPNYSSELNVNALELEDSALYLCASSSGQHSGNTIYFGEGSWLTVV.

In its sample, this clone was seen a few times. The rearrangement joins TRBV19 to TRBJ1-1; D is unresolved. V was shortened by 7 bases and J by 4 bases, with 19 bases between the two germline ends. CDR3 size: 15 residues. Germline values: CDR1 LNHDA, CDR2 SQIVND (reference sequence). In DNA form, the CDR3 reads TGTGCCAGTACCCCCAGTCCCCAAACGTTCACTGAAGCTTTCTTT. Residues: CASTPSPQTFTEAFF.

V and J are TRBV6-5 and TRBJ2-7, with D possibly being TRBD1 (5 bases). CDR1 is MNHEY, CDR2 SVGAGI, per germline. CDR3 length equals 12 residues. V lost 7 bases and J 5 bases, leaving 12 bases between the germline ends. The CDR3 spells CASTGYHNEQYF. CDR3 DNA sequence: TGTGCCAGCACAGGGTATCACAACGAGCAGTACTTC.

The chain joins TRBV11-2 to TRBJ1-2; TRBD1 might be the D (6 bases). The length of the CDR3 is 17 residues. Germline CDR1 is SGHAT and CDR2 is FQNNGV. Trimming took 1 base from V and 2 from J, leaving 17 bases between them. CDR3 sequence reads: CASSLATPWTANYGYTF. The CDR3 DNA sequence: TGTGCCAGCAGCTTAGCCACCCCTTGGACAGCCAACTATGGCTACACCTTC.

V usage is TRBV27 and J usage is TRBJ2-1, with 10 bases fitting TRBD2. The length of the CDR3 is 17 residues. V was clipped by 6 bases and J by 3 bases; unmatched bases: 11. Germline V gene data show CDR1 as MNHEY and CDR2 as SMNVEV (reference sequence). The CDR3 DNA sequence: TGTGCCAGCAGACCAATGAGCGGGAGGGGGGTCTACAATGAGCAGTTCTTC. Translated: CASRPMSGRGVYNEQFF.

This clone has just a few counts. The chain couples TRBV6-6 to TRBJ1-2, with TRBD1 as a possible D gene (5 bases). V lost 7 bases to trimming and J lost 6 bases, with 12 bases between them. CDR1 MNHNY and CDR2 SVGAGI come from the germline V gene (reference sequence). This CDR3 has 12 residues. The CDR3 sequence: CASNQGVHGYTF. The CDR3 DNA is TGTGCCAGCAACCAGGGTGTTCATGGCTACACCTTC.

V is TRBV11-2 and J is TRBJ1-2, with D tentatively TRBD1 (5 bases). CDR1 and CDR2 (germline): SGHAT, FQNNGV. The CDR3 spans 13 residues. V shed 1 base and J shed 4 bases, with 7 bases lying between them. CDR3 residues: CASSLGQIYGYTF. The CDR3, as DNA: TGTGCCAGCAGCTTAGGACAGATCTATGGCTACACCTTC.

This clone has more than one count but fewer than ten. The chain combines TRBV5-1 with TRBJ1-1, with D maybe TRBD1 (5 bases). The CDR3 consists of 14 residues. The germline V gene has CDR1 SGHRS and CDR2 YFSETQ. V dropped 4 bases and J dropped 5 bases, with 15 bases sitting between them. DNA of the CDR3: TGCGCCAGCAGCCCCATTGGGGCTCTTACTGAAGCTTTCTTT. Its protein is CASSPIGALTEAFF.

The V and J genes are TRBV6-1 and TRBJ1-6; tentatively, D is TRBD1 (6 bases). The CDR3 runs 16 residues. Per germline, CDR1 MNHNS and CDR2 SASEGT. V shed 1 base and J shed 9 bases, with 16 bases lying between them. The CDR3 loop reads CASSEGGTGFSSPLHF. DNA for the CDR3: TGTGCCAGCAGTGAAGGTGGAACAGGGTTTAGTTCACCCCTCCACTTT.

The chain combines TRBV11-2 with TRBJ1-1; 8 nucleotides line up with TRBD1. This CDR3 contains 15 residues. The trim removed 5 bases at V and 8 bases at J, leaving 13 bases unmatched. Germline V gene sequence: CDR1 SGHAT, CDR2 FQNNGV. The CDR3 reads CASSTGGAQGQEAFF. DNA for the CDR3: TGTGCCAGCAGCACAGGGGGGGCGCAGGGACAGGAAGCTTTCTTT.

The chain carries TRBV19 and TRBJ1-4; 8 nucleotides align to TRBD1. The germline gives CDR1 LNHDA, CDR2 SQIVND (reference sequence). The CDR3 loop spans 15 amino acids. The V and J ends lost 4 bases and 7 bases, in that order; junction bases with no gene match: 8. The CDR3 DNA is TGTGCCAGTAGTACCAGAGACAGGGGAAGTGAAAAACTGTTTTTT. Amino acids: CASSTRDRGSEKLFF.

V usage is TRBV5-4 and J usage is TRBJ2-2; TRBD2 might be the D (5 bases). Germline CDR1 SGHNT, CDR2 YYREEE (reference sequence). The CDR3 contains 15 residues. V lost 0 bases and J 4 bases, leaving 10 bases between the germline ends. CDR3 region: CASSLGLATTGELFF. The DNA for the CDR3 is TGTGCCAGCAGCTTGGGTCTAGCAACCACCGGGGAGCTGTTTTTT.

The chain recombines TRBV7-3 with TRBJ2-3, with 9 bases that match TRBD2. The ends lost 5 bases at V and 1 base at J; junction bases unmatched: 7. This CDR3 is built from 16 residues. Germline loops: CDR1 SGHTA, CDR2 FQGTGA. This CDR3 reads CASSKRPSGGTDTQYF. The CDR3 DNA sequence: TGTGCCAGCAGCAAGAGGCCTAGCGGGGGCACAGATACGCAGTATTTT. Full variable domain (rest looked up from reference TRBV7-3 and TRBJ2-3): GAGVSQTPSNKVTEKGKYVELRCDPISGHTALYWYRQSLGQGPEFLIYFQGTGAADDSGLPNDRFFAVRPEGSVSTLKIQRTERGDSAVYLCASSKRPSGGTDTQYFGPGTRLTVL.

The J gene is TRBJ1-2, the V gene TRBV4-1; 11 bases match TRBD1. Germline V gene data show CDR1 as MGHRA and CDR2 as YSYEKL. The CDR3 spans 16 residues. The ends lost 0 bases at V and 3 bases at J; junction bases unmatched: 3. Here the CDR3 DNA reads TGCGCCAGCAGCCAAGATGGACAGGGGGCTTACTATGGCTACACCTTC. Amino acids: CASSQDGQGAYYGYTF.

The chain combines TRBV19 with TRBJ1-5; 7 bases are a match to TRBD1. The germline gives CDR1 LNHDA, CDR2 SQIVND (reference sequence). V dropped 6 bases and J dropped 5; count of bases not matched to a gene: 7. This CDR3 spans 14 amino acids. The CDR3 here is CASRADREHQPQHF. CDR3 bases: TGTGCCAGTAGGGCTGACAGGGAACATCAGCCCCAGCATTTT.

There are a few counts of this clone. The identical CDR3 is also encoded by other nucleotide sequences in the sample. The chain recombines TRBV30 with TRBJ1-4; TRBD1 matches 8 bases. Unmatched junction bases numbered 5, after V lost 4 bases and J lost 7 bases. This CDR3 is 13 amino acids long. Per germline, CDR1 GTSNPN and CDR2 SVGIG (reference sequence). CDR3 DNA sequence: TGTGCCTGGAACCGGGACAGGTCTGAAAAACTGTTTTTT. This codes for CAWNRDRSEKLFF.

The rearrangement uses TRBV7-8 and TRBJ1-1, with a possible D match to TRBD1 (5 bases). This CDR3 comprises 14 residues. Looked up from germline, CDR1 is SGHVS and CDR2 is FQNEAQ. V was cut by 2 bases and J by 1 base, with 8 bases left in between. CDR3 sequence (DNA): TGTGCCAGCAGCTTAAGACAGTCGAACACTGAAGCTTTCTTT. This sequence encodes CASSLRQSNTEAFF.

The chain joins TRBV25-1 to TRBJ2-2, with a weak D call TRBD2 (6 bases). This CDR3 spans 14 amino acids. The germline V gene has CDR1 MGHDK and CDR2 SYGVNS. Between the trimmed V and J ends, which lost 10 bases and 1 base, there was a span of 13 bases. As DNA, the CDR3 is TGTGCCATCCTAATGGAGGGGAACACCGGGGAGCTGTTTTTT. Translating it yields CAILMEGNTGELFF.

The chain employs TRBV5-6 and TRBJ2-7; TRBD1 matches at 9 bases. Looked up from germline, CDR1 is SGHDT and CDR2 is YYEEEE. V lost 4 bases, J lost 1 base, and 9 bases stayed unmatched. The CDR3 extends over 16 amino acids. The CDR3 nucleotides are TGTGCCAGCAGCCTCCGGACCGGGACAGGGTCCTACGAGCAGTACGTC. This sequence encodes CASSLRTGTGSYEQYV.

The V and J genes are TRBV14 and TRBJ2-6, with a tentative D call TRBD2 (6 bases). Trimming shortened V by 1 base and J by 0 bases, and 16 bases separated the two germline ends. CDR1 and CDR2 from the germline V gene are SGHDN and FVKESK. This CDR3 contains 19 residues. CDR3 protein: CASSQGSGLQGSGANVLTF. CDR3 nucleotide sequence: TGTGCCAGCAGCCAAGGGTCGGGACTTCAGGGCTCTGGGGCCAACGTCCTGACTTTC. Full variable domain (missing parts from reference TRBV14 and TRBJ2-6): EAGVTQFPSHSVIEKGQTVTLRCDPISGHDNLYWYRRVMGKEIKFLLHFVKESKQDESGMPNNRFLAERTGGTYSTLKVQPAELEDSGVYFCASSQGSGLQGSGANVLTFGAGSRLTVL.

The chain combines TRBV6-1 with TRBJ2-2; 8 nucleotides agree with TRBD1. The CDR3 consists of 17 residues. Germline assignment: CDR1 MNHNS and CDR2 SASEGT. Trimming took 3 bases from V and 2 from J; bases not matched to a gene: 8. In nucleotides, the CDR3 is TGTGCCAGCAGTGACCTGGCCGGGACAGGAAACACCGGGGAGCTGTTTTTT. Translated, it gives CASSDLAGTGNTGELFF.

The gene calls are TRBV2 and TRBJ1-2; maybe TRBD1 (6 bases). V was shortened by 7 bases and J by 8 bases, with 26 bases between the two germline ends. Per the germline V gene, CDR1 is SNHLY and CDR2 is FYNNEI. This CDR3 comprises 16 residues. CDR3 DNA: TGTGCCAGCACCCAACCCAACCGGGACATAGGAAGGGGCTACACCTTC. This gives the protein CASTQPNRDIGRGYTF.

This chain's CDR3 is CASSPETGGNSGANVLTF. The DNA for the CDR3 is TGTGCCAGCTCACCAGAGACAGGTGGAAACTCTGGGGCCAACGTCCTGACTTTC. The rearrangement uses TRBV18 and TRBJ2-6; D may be TRBD1 (6 bases). Trimming left V 2 bases short and J 0 bases short, with 14 bases between. Germline CDR1 and CDR2: KGHSH and LQKENI. The CDR3 covers 18 residues.